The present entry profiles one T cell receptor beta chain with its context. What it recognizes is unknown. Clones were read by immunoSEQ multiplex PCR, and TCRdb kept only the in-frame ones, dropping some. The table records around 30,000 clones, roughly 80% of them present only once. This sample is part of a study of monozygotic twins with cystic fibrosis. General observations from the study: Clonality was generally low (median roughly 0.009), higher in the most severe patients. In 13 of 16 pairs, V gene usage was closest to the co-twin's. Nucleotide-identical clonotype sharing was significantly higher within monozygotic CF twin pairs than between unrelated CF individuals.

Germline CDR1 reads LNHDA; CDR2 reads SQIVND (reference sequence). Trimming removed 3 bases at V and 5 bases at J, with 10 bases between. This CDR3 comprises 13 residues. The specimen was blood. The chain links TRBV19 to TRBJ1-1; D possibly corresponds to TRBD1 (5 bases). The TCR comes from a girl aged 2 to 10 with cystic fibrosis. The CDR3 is CASSMGRVTEAFF. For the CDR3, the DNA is TGTGCCAGTAGTATGGGCAGGGTTACTGAAGCTTTCTTT.